Sequencing of this T cell receptor beta chain was carried out in a study of blood T cell repertoires in COVID-19. Overall study: Both acute and convalescent COVID-19 samples were obtained from the United States, Italy and Spain. Sources were T cells, B-cell-depleted T cells, or PBMCs; the material itself was cDNA or gDNA.

After removal of 6 bases from V and 1 base from J, the junction contained 6 bases not matched to a gene. The germline V gene has CDR1 MDHEN and CDR2 SYDVKM. The CDR3 length is 15 residues. The authors' processing: By means of reference gene primer amplification, nucleated cell counts were estimated. Clones were read by immunoSEQ multiplex PCR, and TCRdb kept only the in-frame ones, dropping some. V, J and clone size reflect that table, while D and trimming were determined from the DNA. The sample carries over 200,000 clones, approximately 84% recorded once. This receptor was identified in a man aged 35 to 55 with active or convalescent COVID-19. V and J are TRBV28 and TRBJ1-5; 7 positions agree with TRBD1. The specimen was peripheral blood. The CDR3 loop reads CASSILQGSNQPQHF. The DNA of the CDR3 is TGTGCCAGCAGCATACTACAGGGGAGCAATCAGCCCCAGCATTTT. Full variable domain (outside the CDR3, taken from reference TRBV28 and TRBJ1-5): DVKVTQSSRYLVKRTGEKVFLECVQDMDHENMFWYRQDPGLGLRLIYFSYDVKMKEKGDIPEGYSVSREKKERFSLILESASTNQTSMYLCASSILQGSNQPQHFGDGTRLSIL.